This T cell receptor beta chain was retrieved from a study of blood T cell repertoires in COVID-19. On the study more broadly: The analysed material was cDNA or gDNA that came from T cells, B-cell-depleted T cells, or PBMCs.

In the original analysis: Counts of nucleated cells, estimated from reference gene primer amplification, were obtained. Only in-frame clones appear in the TCRdb table, and some are missing; sequencing was by immunoSEQ multiplex PCR. D and trimming were read from the DNA, whereas the V and J calls and clone size are those reported in that table. Of 70,000 to 75,000 clones listed, about nine tenths are singletons. V was cut by 1 base and J by 3 bases, with 10 bases left in between. The CDR3 sequence is 14 residues long. Germline V CDR1 and CDR2: SGHTS, YDEGEE. The V call is TRBV5-8, the J call TRBJ1-2; D is ambiguous. This sequence originates from a human donor in a cohort sampled during active COVID-19. The sample consisted of peripheral blood. The DNA for the CDR3 is TGTGCCAGCAGCTTGCAGCGATTGGACTATGGCTACACCTTC. It translates to CASSLQRLDYGYTF. Full variable domain (outside the CDR3, taken from reference TRBV5-8 and TRBJ1-2): EAGVTQSPTHLIKTRGQQATLRCSPISGHTSVYWYQQALGLGLQFLLWYDEGEERNRGNFPPRFSGRQFPNYSSELNVNALELEDSALYLCASSLQRLDYGYTFGSGTRLTVV.